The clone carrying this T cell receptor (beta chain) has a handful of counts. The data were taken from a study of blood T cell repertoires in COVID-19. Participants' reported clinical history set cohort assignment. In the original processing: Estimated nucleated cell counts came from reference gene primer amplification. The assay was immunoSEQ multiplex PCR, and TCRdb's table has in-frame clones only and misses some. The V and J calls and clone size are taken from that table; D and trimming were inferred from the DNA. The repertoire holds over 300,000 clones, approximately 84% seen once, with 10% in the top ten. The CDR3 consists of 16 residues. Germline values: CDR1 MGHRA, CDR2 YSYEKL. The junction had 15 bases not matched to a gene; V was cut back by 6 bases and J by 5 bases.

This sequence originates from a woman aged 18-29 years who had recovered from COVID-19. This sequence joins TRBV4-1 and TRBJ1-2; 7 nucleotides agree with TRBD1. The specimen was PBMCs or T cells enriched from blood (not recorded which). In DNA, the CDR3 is TGCGCCAGCAGTCCAGGGGGTAGGAAGACTGGGTATGGCTACACCTTC. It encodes CASSPGGRKTGYGYTF.